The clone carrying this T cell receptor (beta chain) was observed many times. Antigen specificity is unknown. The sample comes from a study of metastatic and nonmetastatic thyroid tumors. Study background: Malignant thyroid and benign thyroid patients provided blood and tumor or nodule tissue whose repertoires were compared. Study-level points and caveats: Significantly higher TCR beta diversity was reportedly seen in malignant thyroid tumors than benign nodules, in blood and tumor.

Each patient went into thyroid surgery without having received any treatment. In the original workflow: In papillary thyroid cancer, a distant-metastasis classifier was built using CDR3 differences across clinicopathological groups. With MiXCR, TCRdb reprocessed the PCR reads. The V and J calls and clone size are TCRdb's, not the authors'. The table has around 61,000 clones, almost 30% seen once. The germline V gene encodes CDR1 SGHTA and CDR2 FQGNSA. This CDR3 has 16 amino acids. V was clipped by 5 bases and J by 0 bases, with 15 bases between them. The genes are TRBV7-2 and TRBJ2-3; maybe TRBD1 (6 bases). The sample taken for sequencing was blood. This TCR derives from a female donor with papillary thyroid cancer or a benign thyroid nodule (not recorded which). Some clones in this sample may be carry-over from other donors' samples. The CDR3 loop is CASSQGTHFSTDTQYF. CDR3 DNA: TGTGCCAGCAGCCAAGGGACACATTTTAGCACAGATACGCAGTATTTT.